One sample yielded the 20 T cell receptor beta chains listed below, sequenced in a study of blood T cell repertoires in COVID-19 (TCRdb year 2020). Library construction relied on the immunoSEQ multiplex PCR assay. This immuneACCESS table, as held by TCRdb, lists in-frame sequences with V and J called but not all clones. Of the missing ones, under half trace to an unresolved V gene in checked studies; the others have no known cause. The table for this sample lists approximately 170,000 clones; roughly four fifths of them were counted only once. The ten largest clones represent around 7.6% of the sample. Specimen: peripheral blood. The source of these receptors is a man aged 40-50 years who had recovered from COVID-19.

Here the CDR3 reads CASSEMRGSYNSPLHF. CDR3 DNA sequence: TGTGCCAGCAGTGAAATGCGTGGCTCCTATAATTCACCCCTCCACTTT. This chain joins TRBV25-1 and TRBJ1-6; no clear D. Germline-derived CDR1 and CDR2 are MGHDK and SYGVNS. CDR3 size: 16 residues. The V and J ends lost 2 bases and 0 bases respectively, with 8 bases between them. The variable domain in full, with the rest retrieved from reference TRBV25-1 and TRBJ1-6, is EADIYQTPRYLVIGTGKKITLECSQTMGHDKMYWYQQDPGMELHLIHYSYGVNSTEKGDLSSESTVSRIRTEHFPLTLESARPSHTSQYLCASSEMRGSYNSPLHFGNGTRLTVT.

The rearrangement joins TRBV7-2 to TRBJ1-1; 9 nucleotides line up with TRBD1. The CDR3 sequence is 14 residues long. With 5 bases clipped from V and 5 bases from J, the junction kept 6 bases outside the gene matches. Germline CDR1 reads SGHTA; CDR2 reads FQGNSA. CDR3 sequence (DNA): TGTGCCAGCAGCAACAACAGGGGGCTAACTGAAGCTTTCTTT. Its protein product is CASSNNRGLTEAFF.

By frequency in the sample, this clone is hyperexpanded. V gene TRBV5-5 combines with J gene TRBJ2-7, with 10 positions matching TRBD2. The CDR3 totals 14 residues. Looked up from germline, CDR1 is SGHKS and CDR2 is YYEKEE (reference sequence). V shed 5 bases, J shed 6 bases, and the junction held 8 bases outside the gene matches. CDR3 coding DNA: TGTGCCAGCAGGAAGCGGGAGGGCCCTAGCGAGCAGTACTTC. It specifies CASRKREGPSEQYF.

The chain couples TRBV9 to TRBJ1-1; 8 bases line up with TRBD1. The V and J ends lost 2 bases and 7 bases, in that order; junction bases with no gene match: 13. The CDR3 runs to 16 residues. Germline CDR1 is SGDLS and CDR2 is YYNGEE. This CDR3 reads CASSVPRDRQKDEAFF. The CDR3 nucleotides are TGTGCCAGCAGCGTCCCGCGGGACAGGCAAAAAGATGAAGCTTTCTTT.

As DNA, the CDR3 is TGTGCCAGCAGTTACTCTAGGACAGGGATGAATGAGCAGTTCTTC. The encoded protein is CASSYSRTGMNEQFF. The chain employs TRBV6-2 or TRBV6-3 and TRBJ2-1, with 8 bases that match TRBD1. Germline lookup yields CDR1 MNHEY and CDR2 SVGEGT. The CDR3 covers 15 residues. Trimming removed 0 bases from V and 7 bases from J; junction bases left unmatched: 5.

The chain is built from TRBV27 and TRBJ2-3; 9 bases are shared with TRBD1. CDR1 MNHEY and CDR2 SMNVEV come from the germline V gene (reference sequence). J gave up 2 bases and V 6 bases, and 9 bases lay outside the gene matches. This CDR3 is 16 amino acids long. The CDR3 DNA follows: TGTGCCAGCAGGAACCCTAGGACAGGGGACACAGATACGCAGTATTTT. It yields the protein CASRNPRTGDTDTQYF.

This clone was seen a single time. V gene TRBV7-2 combines with J gene TRBJ2-1; TRBD2 matches 8 bases. CDR1 and CDR2 (germline): SGHTA, FQGNSA. J lost 6 bases, V lost 1 base, and 11 bases had no gene match. The length of the CDR3 is 17 residues. The CDR3 DNA follows: TGTGCCAGCAGCTTAGTTTCCCACGCGGGGGGCTCCAATGAGCAGTTCTTC. It yields the protein CASSLVSHAGGSNEQFF.

J is TRBJ2-2 and V is TRBV5-6, with D possibly matching TRBD2 (7 bases). The CDR3 loop spans 15 amino acids. Germline-derived CDR1 and CDR2 are SGHDT and YYEEEE. V was clipped by 2 bases and J by 4 bases, with 12 bases between them. The CDR3 bases are TGTGCCAGCAGCTTACACAGGGAGGGCACCGGGGAGCTGTTTTTT. It specifies CASSLHREGTGELFF.

The chain is built from TRBV19 and TRBJ2-5; 11 nucleotides align to TRBD2. Looked up from germline, CDR1 is LNHDA and CDR2 is SQIVND (reference sequence). CDR3 length: 16 residues. Trimming removed 2 bases from V and 2 bases from J; junction bases left unmatched: 4. CDR3 in DNA: TGTGCCAGTAGTATATACCTAGCGGGAGGACAAGAGACCCAGTACTTC. This encodes CASSIYLAGGQETQYF. Full variable domain (missing parts from reference TRBV19 and TRBJ2-5): DGGITQSPKYLFRKEGQNVTLSCEQNLNHDAMYWYRQDPGQGLRLIYYSQIVNDFQKGDIAEGYSVSREKKESFPLTVTSAQKNPTAFYLCASSIYLAGGQETQYFGPGTRLLVL.

In the case of this clone: Being one base from a much bigger clone, this may be a read error. Other nucleotide sequences from this sample produce the same CDR3. The genes are TRBV27 and TRBJ2-1; 12 bases align to TRBD2. The CDR3 extends over 15 amino acids. Losses at the gene ends were 10 bases for V and 10 bases for J; bases not matched to a gene: 14. Germline CDR1 is MNHEY and CDR2 is SMNVEV (reference sequence). The CDR3 sequence: CATLGGLAGGQEQFF. The CDR3 bases are TGTGCCACCCTCGGAGGGCTAGCGGGGGGGCAGGAGCAGTTCTTC.

This chain joins TRBV10-3 and TRBJ1-1; the D gene is possibly TRBD1 (5 bases). Trimming left V 11 bases short and J 2 bases short, with 15 bases between. Germline CDR1 reads ENHRY; CDR2 reads SYGVKD. The CDR3 extends over 13 amino acids. CDR3 DNA sequence: TGTGCCTTGCAGGAGGGGTACAACACTGAAGCTTTCTTT. Translated: CALQEGYNTEAFF.

The chain joins TRBV5-6 to TRBJ2-7; D is perhaps TRBD2 (6 bases). The CDR3 totals 14 residues. The germline CDR1 and CDR2 sequences are SGHDT and YYEEEE. The V end was cut by 0 bases, the J end by 0 bases, with 7 bases between. The CDR3 nucleotides read TGTGCCAGCAGCTTGGTGGGGGGCTCCTACGAGCAGTACTTC. It encodes CASSLVGGSYEQYF.

The chain employs TRBV29-1 and TRBJ2-7; 8 nucleotides agree with TRBD1. Germline CDR1 is SQVTM and CDR2 is ANQGSEA. J was trimmed by 6 bases and V by 4 bases; bases with no gene match: 5. This CDR3 is 12 amino acids long. This CDR3 is CSVGQGSLEQYF. The CDR3 DNA is TGCAGCGTTGGACAGGGGTCCCTCGAGCAGTACTTC.

The chain uses TRBV27 and TRBJ2-2; TRBD1 matches 10 bases. V was pared by 3 bases and J by 4 bases, with 8 bases of the junction left unmatched. The CDR3 has 17 amino acids. Germline V lookup: CDR1 MNHEY, CDR2 SMNVEV (reference sequence). The CDR3 protein is CASSFQPGQGTTGELFF. The CDR3 bases are TGTGCCAGCAGTTTCCAACCGGGACAGGGGACCACCGGGGAGCTGTTTTTT.

The V and J genes are TRBV6-5 and TRBJ1-1; TRBD1 agrees at 9 bases. Per germline, CDR1 MNHEY and CDR2 SVGAGI. The junction had 6 bases not matched to a gene; V was cut back by 6 bases and J by 4 bases. The CDR3 is made up of 14 amino acids. The CDR3 loop is CASRDRGGGTEAFF. For the CDR3, the DNA is TGTGCCAGCAGGGACAGGGGCGGAGGCACTGAAGCTTTCTTT.

This clone was recorded once. The chain joins TRBV21-1 to TRBJ2-2; the table's D call TRBD1 went unverified against the DNA. TRBV21-1 is designated a pseudogene. This CDR3 is 16 amino acids long. CDR3 coding DNA: TGTGCCAGCAGTAGGTACTCCGAGACAGGAAGCCGGGGAGCTGTTTTT. Translated, it gives CASSRYSETGSRGAVF.

The chain carries TRBV18 and TRBJ1-4, with 7 bases aligning to TRBD1. Losses at the gene ends were 4 bases for V and 0 bases for J; bases not matched to a gene: 5. The V gene's germline CDR1 is KGHSH and CDR2 LQKENI. The CDR3 loop spans 16 amino acids. CDR3 nucleotides: TGTGCCAGCTCACTATCCGGGACAGCAACTAATGAAAAACTGTTTTTT. Residues: CASSLSGTATNEKLFF.

This clone was seen only a few times. The rearrangement joins TRBV19 to TRBJ2-3; 10 bases align to TRBD1. This CDR3 has 16 amino acids. V shed 4 bases and J 5 bases; nucleotides not matched to a gene: 9. CDR1 and CDR2 from the germline V gene are LNHDA and SQIVND (reference sequence). The CDR3 coding sequence is TGTGCCAGTAGTACAGGGGACAGGGGTTTGAAAGATACGCAGTATTTT. This gives the protein CASSTGDRGLKDTQYF. Filled out from reference TRBV19 and TRBJ2-3, the complete variable domain reads DGGITQSPKYLFRKEGQNVTLSCEQNLNHDAMYWYRQDPGQGLRLIYYSQIVNDFQKGDIAEGYSVSREKKESFPLTVTSAQKNPTAFYLCASSTGDRGLKDTQYFGPGTRLTVL.

The DNA of the CDR3 is TGCGCCAGCAGCCCCCGGGCGGGCCGCACCGGGGAGCTGTTTTTT. Protein product: CASSPRAGRTGELFF. The gene calls are TRBV4-3 and TRBJ2-2; D might be TRBD2 (5 bases). The CDR3 is 15 residues long. V shed 4 bases and J shed 4 bases, with 13 bases lying between them. Germline CDR1 and CDR2: LGHNA and YSLEER.

This chain connects TRBV5-8 to TRBJ1-2; D is possibly TRBD1 (6 bases). The CDR3 is made up of 15 amino acids. Trimming took off 0 bases at V and 8 bases at J, with 17 bases between the two ends. CDR1 and CDR2 from the germline V gene are SGHTS and YDEGEE. The CDR3 spells CASSLADGRGGGYTF. The CDR3 coding sequence is TGTGCCAGCAGCTTGGCGGATGGCAGGGGTGGCGGCTACACCTTC.